A selection of T cell receptor beta chains follows, all from one sample in a study of T cell responses to AZD1222 COVID-19 vaccine. Only in-frame clones appear in the TCRdb table, and some are missing; sequencing was by immunoSEQ multiplex PCR. The top ten hold 2.6% of the sample, which has about 120,000 clones, about 90% seen once. The material was peripheral blood, obtained 28 days after the second AZD1222 dose. The receptors shown here come from an adult who received the AZD1222 COVID-19 vaccine. The conserved cysteine and the conserved F or W are not part of the CDR3 here.

cdr3_length | v_call | cdr3_aa
12 | TRBV4-1 | ASSPQGRPHEQF
14 | TRBV5-6 | ASTPEGQAGTGELF
14 | TRBV7-8 | ASSPRGPLNTGELF
14 | TRBV9 | ASSVGRGDSNQPQH
9 | TRBV28 | ATGQGYEQY
13 | TRBV6-5 | ASSYSYSLGYGYT
13 | TRBV4-1 | ASSQGTVSGNTIY
12 | TRBV7-2 | ASSSQRGDQPQH
14 | TRBV5-6 | ASSPPWGRSGNTIY
12 | TRBV30 | AWSETGWNEKLF
14 | TRBV27 | ASSLFAGLEIRSLH
13 | TRBV3-1/TRBV3-2 | ASSRDRGRYSPLH
12 | TRBV19 | ASSISSGGHEQF
12 | TRBV7-2 | ASSLAGRQETQY
10 | TRBV9 | ASSQDGDGYT
16 | TRBV4-1 | ASSLLPGRAQGGQPQH
14 | TRBV4-1 | ASSQDPDRTNTEAF
11 | TRBV29-1 | SVYDGGADTQY
14 | TRBV6-6 | ASSRRGAGGSYEQY
14 | TRBV4-1 | ASSQASRQDTHGYT
13 | TRBV2 | ASSEQGANTGELF
10 | TRBV7-9 | ASSPHGGTQY
12 | TRBV25-1 | ASSETISSYEQY
13 | TRBV27 | ASTRGDLSGNTIY
13 | TRBV7-9 | ASSSTGGGWGELF
10 | TRBV5-6 | ASSATTGELF
11 | TRBV19 | ASSIDRGTEAF
11 | TRBV27 | ASSLGTDYGYT
14 | TRBV4-3 | ASSQGSQGLTDTQY
13 | TRBV6-5 | ASSYSNSDRRELF
10 | TRBV12-3/TRBV12-4 | ASTTLTQPQH
11 | TRBV2 | ASSEGRVSEQY
12 | TRBV28 | ATTAGGGTGELF
12 | TRBV19 | ASSSLGGNYGYT
13 | TRBV4-3 | ASSQGGSSYNEQF
14 | TRBV5-4 | ASSLWGDGRDTEAF
15 | TRBV27 | ASSVRPDREPPDTQY
13 | TRBV7-9 | ASSLGPADSEKLF
11 | TRBV6-5 | ASSYSDNYGYT
11 | TRBV5-5 | ASSLAYGYEQY
11 | TRBV3-1/TRBV3-2 | ASSQGEGLGYT
14 | TRBV3-1/TRBV3-2 | ASSHGLAGNTGELF
10 | TRBV18 | ASSLLNTEAF
13 | TRBV28 | ASSFPTGAGNTIY
13 | TRBV14 | ASSPGQGAYSPLH
17 | TRBV5-1 | ASSLVLSQTLSGANVLT
13 | TRBV4-2 | ASSQETQGGNTIY
11 | TRBV4-1 | ASSLWRNEKLF
12 | TRBV15 | ATSGPLSGNTIY
15 | TRBV23-1 | ASSQEGTGVGNYGYT
14 | TRBV19 | ASSIYPGTGYEKLF